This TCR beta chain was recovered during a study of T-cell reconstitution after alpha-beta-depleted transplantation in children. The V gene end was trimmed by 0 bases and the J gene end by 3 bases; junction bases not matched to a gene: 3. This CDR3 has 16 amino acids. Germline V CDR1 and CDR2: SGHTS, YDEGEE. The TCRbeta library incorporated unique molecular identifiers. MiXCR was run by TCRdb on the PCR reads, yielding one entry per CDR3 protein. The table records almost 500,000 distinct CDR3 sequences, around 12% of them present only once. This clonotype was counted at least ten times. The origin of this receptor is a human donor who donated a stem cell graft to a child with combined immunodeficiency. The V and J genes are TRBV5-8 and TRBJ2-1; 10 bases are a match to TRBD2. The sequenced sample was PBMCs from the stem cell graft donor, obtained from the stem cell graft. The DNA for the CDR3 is TGTGCCAGCAGCTTGGTACGACTAGCGGGCTACAATGAGCAGTTCTTC. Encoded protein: CASSLVRLAGYNEQFF.